This T cell receptor (beta chain) came from a study of T cells in Graves' hyperthyroidism and ophthalmopathy. The TCR beta CDR3 regions underwent amplification using RNA transcripts as the source. During a first-round RT-PCR of the TCR CDR3, the HTBI primer set was used. TCRdb redid the calling of the multiplex PCR reads with MiXCR, one entry per CDR3 protein. The sample holds fewer than 850,000 distinct CDR3 sequences, 15% to 20% seen once. This clonotype was counted ten times or more. CDR1 and CDR2 (germline): SGHTA, FQGTGA. The CDR3 is 14 residues long. With V trimmed by 3 bases and J by 5 bases, 5 bases remained unmatched. Patients with uncontrolled infections, other autoimmune diseases, pregnancy or lactation were excluded. Fresh peripheral blood, 10 ml, was the source of the PBMCs.

The V and J genes are TRBV7-3 and TRBJ2-5; 8 bases fit TRBD1. The sequenced sample consisted of blood. The clonotype originates from a middle-aged man with Graves' hyperthyroidism. The DNA of the CDR3 is TGTGCCAGCAGCTTTCAGGGGGCAGGGGAGACCCAGTACTTC. It codes for CASSFQGAGETQYF.